These T cell receptor beta chains were read from a single sample in a study of blood T cells in healthy people across ages. Each CDR3 protein is one row after TCRdb ran MiXCR on the 5' RACE reads. The profile shows 850,000 to 1,000,000 distinct CDR3 sequences, about 44% of them singletons. The sequenced sample consisted of blood. These TCRs come from a young man in good health. CDR3s include the opening cysteine and the closing phenylalanine or tryptophan. D genes are given only for firm matches. A clone size is listed for some rows: how often the clone was seen (once, few, many), or a class if it is expanded.

>TRBV5-6|TRBJ1-5|-|18|TRBD1
TGTGCCAGCAGCTTGGCCGCAGGACAGGGTCCGGGCAATCAGCCCCAGCATTTT
CASSLAAGQGPGNQPQHF
>TRBV13|TRBJ2-1|-|14|-
TGTGCCAGCAGCTTAGCGGGGCTTGATAATGAGCAGTTCTTC
CASSLAGLDNEQFF
>TRBV7-8|TRBJ1-5|-|13|-
TGTGCCAGCAGCTTAAGTCTAAGTCAGCCCCAGCATTTT
CASSLSLSQPQHF
>TRBV14|TRBJ2-3|many|13|-
TGTGCCAGCAGCCACGGGGGCACAGATACGCAGTATTTT
CASSHGGTDTQYF
>TRBV20-1|TRBJ2-7|-|14|TRBD1
TGCAGTGCTAGTCAGGGGGCAAGGGTACACGAGCAGTACTTC
CSASQGARVHEQYF
>TRBV7-3|TRBJ1-5|-|14|TRBD1
TGTGCCAGCAGCTCAGGACAGGTGCATCAGCCCCAGCATTTT
CASSSGQVHQPQHF
>TRBV29-1|TRBJ2-5|few|13|-
TGCAGCGTTTCAGGGGAGTCACAAGAGACCCAGTACTTC
CSVSGESQETQYF
>TRBV7-2|TRBJ2-7|many|12|-
TGTGCCAGCAGCTTAGAAAACTACGAGCAGTACTTC
CASSLENYEQYF
>TRBV9|TRBJ2-5|few|15|-
TGTGCCAGCAGCGTAGCTAGTGGGGTCACAGAGACCCAGTACTTC
CASSVASGVTETQYF
>TRBV20-1|TRBJ2-3|-|11|-
TGCAGTGCTGGGCTATTAGATACGCAGTATTTT
CSAGLLDTQYF
>TRBV20-1|TRBJ2-3|few|12|-
TGCAGTGCTACGACAGACACAGATACGCAGTATTTT
CSATTDTDTQYF